One sample yielded the 13 T cell receptor beta chains listed below, sequenced in a study of CD8 T cells in Susac syndrome. An input of roughly 0.5 to 1 ug of RNA was subjected to reverse transcription using random hexamers. TCRdb redid the calling of the immunoSEQ multiplex PCR reads with MiXCR, one entry per CDR3 protein. The top ten hold roughly 0.14% of the sample, which has 150,000 or so distinct CDR3 sequences, 95% seen once. The material sequenced was CD4+ T cells from PBMCs. These TCRs come from a human donor with Susac syndrome.

The chain uses TRBV12-5 and TRBJ1-2; no clear D gene. Trimming shortened V by 1 base and J by 4 bases, and 4 bases separated the two germline ends. The CDR3 totals 12 residues. Germline-derived CDR1 and CDR2 are LGHNT and FRNRAP. CDR3: CASGLEVYGYTF. CDR3 DNA sequence: TGTGCTAGTGGTTTGGAGGTCTATGGCTACACCTTC.

J is TRBJ2-1 and V is TRBV9, with 11 positions matching TRBD2. The CDR3 has 15 residues. Per the germline V gene, CDR1 is SGDLS and CDR2 is YYNGEE. V dropped 1 base and J dropped 3; count of bases not matched to a gene: 0. CDR3: CASSVLAGGYNEQFF. CDR3 DNA sequence: TGTGCCAGCAGCGTACTAGCGGGGGGCTACAATGAGCAGTTCTTC.

This chain connects TRBV28 to TRBJ2-3; 7 nucleotides agree with TRBD2. The junction had 16 bases not matched to a gene; V was cut back by 6 bases and J by 7 bases. The CDR3 contains 16 residues. The germline CDR1 and CDR2 sequences are MDHEN and SYDVKM. The CDR3 region has the DNA TGTGCCAGCAGACCCTACCGGGGGAGGGACGCCAATACGCAGTATTTT. Protein sequence: CASRPYRGRDANTQYF.

This clonotype was observed once. The chain links TRBV20-1 to TRBJ1-1; no reliable D call. V shed 1 base and J shed 10 bases, with 16 bases lying between them. The germline gives CDR1 DFQATT, CDR2 SNEGSKA (reference sequence). The CDR3 is 13 amino acids. The CDR3 DNA sequence: TGCAGTGCTAGAGGGGAGGTGGGAGCCGGAGCTTTCTTT. Translation gives CSARGEVGAGAFF.

This chain joins TRBV7-3 and TRBJ2-3, with D perhaps being TRBD1 or TRBD2 (6 bases each). CDR1 is SGHTA, CDR2 FQGTGA, per germline. V was clipped by 4 bases and J by 5 bases, with 16 bases between them. CDR3 size: 15 residues. The DNA for the CDR3 is TGTGCCAGCAGCTCTGCGGGACAACCCGAAGATACGCAGTATTTT. Translating gives CASSSAGQPEDTQYF.

The rearrangement links TRBV5-4 to TRBJ1-4; tentatively, D is TRBD1 (5 bases). Germline V CDR1 and CDR2: SGHNT, YYREEE (reference sequence). The V and J ends lost 0 bases and 8 bases respectively, with 11 bases between them. The CDR3 spans 14 residues. This CDR3 reads CASSLGGAEEKLFF. CDR3 DNA sequence: TGTGCCAGCAGCTTGGGCGGGGCGGAAGAAAAACTGTTTTTT.

The rearrangement joins TRBV30 to TRBJ2-5; D is possibly TRBD2 (7 bases). Germline CDR1 reads GTSNPN; CDR2 reads SVGIG (reference sequence). The CDR3 spans 15 residues. Trimming took off 0 bases at V and 4 bases at J, with 15 bases between the two ends. The CDR3 sequence is CAWSVRGARLETQYF. Here the CDR3 DNA reads TGTGCCTGGAGTGTCCGGGGGGCACGACTAGAGACCCAGTACTTC.

The chain is built from TRBV5-1 and TRBJ1-4, with 7 positions matching TRBD1. The CDR3 is made up of 13 amino acids. Germline V lookup: CDR1 SGHRS, CDR2 YFSETQ. Trimming cost V 5 bases and J 8 bases; bases outside gene matches: 6. CDR3 DNA: TGCGCCAGCAGAGCGACAGGGCTGGAAAAACTGTTTTTT. Translation: CASRATGLEKLFF.

This rearrangement joins TRBV20-1 to TRBJ2-5; 7 positions agree with TRBD2. With V trimmed by 1 base and J by 3 bases, 2 bases remained unmatched. Germline V gene lookup returns CDR1 DFQATT and CDR2 SNEGSKA (reference sequence). CDR3 length: 13 residues. The CDR3 is CSARVTSEETQYF. CDR3 nucleotides: TGCAGTGCTAGAGTAACTAGCGAAGAGACCCAGTACTTC.

J is TRBJ2-5 and V is TRBV20-1, with 10 bases fitting TRBD1. CDR3 length equals 15 residues. The trim removed 1 base at V and 9 bases at J, leaving 11 bases unmatched. Per the germline V gene, CDR1 is DFQATT and CDR2 is SNEGSKA (reference sequence). The CDR3 DNA sequence: TGCAGTGCTAGAGCCACCGGGACAGGGGCCGGGGCCCAGTACTTC. The encoded protein is CSARATGTGAGAQYF.

Written as DNA, the CDR3 is TGCGCCAGCAGCCCCAGCGGGAGGAACACCGGGGAGCTGTTTTTT. It codes for CASSPSGRNTGELFF. V gene TRBV4-1 combines with J gene TRBJ2-2; 8 bases map to TRBD2. Germline lookup yields CDR1 MGHRA and CDR2 YSYEKL. Trimming took 4 bases from V and 1 from J; bases not matched to a gene: 2. The CDR3 extends over 15 amino acids.

This chain links TRBV6-2 or TRBV6-3 with TRBJ2-7, with D perhaps TRBD2 (5 bases). CDR3 length: 16 amino acids. The germline CDR1 and CDR2 sequences are MNHEY and SVGEGT. Trimming removed 5 bases from V and 1 base from J, with 18 bases in between. CDR3 DNA sequence: TGTGCCAGCAGTCCTCACAACCCGGGATGGTCCTACGAGCAGTACTTC. Translated: CASSPHNPGWSYEQYF.

V usage is TRBV5-8 and J usage is TRBJ2-6; unclear D gene. This CDR3 region has 16 residues. The germline gives CDR1 SGHTS, CDR2 YDEGEE. V lost 1 base, J lost 0 bases, and 8 bases lay in between. CDR3 nucleotide sequence: TGTGCCAGCAGCTTGCGAAGGGCCTCTGGGGCCAACGTCCTGACTTTC. The encoded protein is CASSLRRASGANVLTF.